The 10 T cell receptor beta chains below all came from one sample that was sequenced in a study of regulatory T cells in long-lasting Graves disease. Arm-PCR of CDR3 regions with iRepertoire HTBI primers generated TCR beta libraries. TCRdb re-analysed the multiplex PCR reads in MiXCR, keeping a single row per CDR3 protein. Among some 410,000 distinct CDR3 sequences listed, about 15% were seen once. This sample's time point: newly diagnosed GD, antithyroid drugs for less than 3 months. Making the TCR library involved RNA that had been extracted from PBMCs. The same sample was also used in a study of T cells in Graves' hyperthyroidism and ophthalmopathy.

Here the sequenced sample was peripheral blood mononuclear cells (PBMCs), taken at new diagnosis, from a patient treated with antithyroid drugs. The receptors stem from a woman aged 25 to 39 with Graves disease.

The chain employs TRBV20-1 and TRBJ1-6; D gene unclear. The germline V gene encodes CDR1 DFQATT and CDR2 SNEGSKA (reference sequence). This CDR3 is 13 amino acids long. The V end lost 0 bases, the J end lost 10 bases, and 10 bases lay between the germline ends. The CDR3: CSAREKNGSPLHF. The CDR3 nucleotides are TGCAGTGCTAGAGAGAAGAATGGATCACCCCTCCACTTT.

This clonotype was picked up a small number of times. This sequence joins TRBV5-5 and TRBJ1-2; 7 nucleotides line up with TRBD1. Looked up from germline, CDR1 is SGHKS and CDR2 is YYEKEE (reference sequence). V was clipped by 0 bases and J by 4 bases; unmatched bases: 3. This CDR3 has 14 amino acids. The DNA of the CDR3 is TGTGCCAGCAGCTTGGAGCACAGGGGCTATGGCTACACCTTC. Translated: CASSLEHRGYGYTF.

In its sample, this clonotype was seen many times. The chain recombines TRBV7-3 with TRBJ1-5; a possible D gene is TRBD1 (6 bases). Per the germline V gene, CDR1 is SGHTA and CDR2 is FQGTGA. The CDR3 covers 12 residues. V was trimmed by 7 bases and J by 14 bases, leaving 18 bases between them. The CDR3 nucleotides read TGTGCCAGCACCGACCCCAGGGGTCCGGAGCATTTT. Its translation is CASTDPRGPEHF.

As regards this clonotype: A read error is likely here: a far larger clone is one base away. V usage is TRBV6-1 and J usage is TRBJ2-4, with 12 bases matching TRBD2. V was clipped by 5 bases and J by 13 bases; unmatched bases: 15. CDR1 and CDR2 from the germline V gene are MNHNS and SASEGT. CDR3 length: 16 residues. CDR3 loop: CASSQTSGRFYNEQYF. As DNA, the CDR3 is TGTGCCAGCAGTCAGACTAGCGGGAGATTTTACAATGAGCAGTACTTC.

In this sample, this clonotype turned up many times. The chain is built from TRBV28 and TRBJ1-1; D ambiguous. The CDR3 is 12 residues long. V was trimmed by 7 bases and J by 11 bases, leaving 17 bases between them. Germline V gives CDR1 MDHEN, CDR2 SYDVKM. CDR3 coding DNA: TGTGCCAGCACGGTTGGCGGGCCGACGGCTTTCTTT. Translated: CASTVGGPTAFF.

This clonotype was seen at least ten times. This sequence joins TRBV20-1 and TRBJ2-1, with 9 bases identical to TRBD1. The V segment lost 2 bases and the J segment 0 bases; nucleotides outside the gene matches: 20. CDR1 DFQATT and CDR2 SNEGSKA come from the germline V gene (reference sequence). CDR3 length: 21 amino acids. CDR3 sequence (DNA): TGCAGTGCTAGAATATTCATCCCGGGACAGGGCCCATTTAGCTCCTACAATGAGCAGTTCTTC. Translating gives CSARIFIPGQGPFSSYNEQFF.

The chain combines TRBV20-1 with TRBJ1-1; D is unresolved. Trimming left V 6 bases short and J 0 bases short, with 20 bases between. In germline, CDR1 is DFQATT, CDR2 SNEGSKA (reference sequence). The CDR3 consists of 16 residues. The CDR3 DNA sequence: TGCAGTGCCCGATGGGAGCCACCGAAGATGAACACTGAAGCTTTCTTT. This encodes CSARWEPPKMNTEAFF.

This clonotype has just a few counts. The CDR3 sequence: CASSQGLDGNTEAFF. The CDR3 nucleotides read TGTGCCAGCAGCCAAGGCCTGGACGGAAACACTGAAGCTTTCTTT. This chain connects TRBV14 to TRBJ1-1; unclear D gene. This CDR3 comprises 15 residues. The V and J ends lost 1 base and 2 bases respectively, with 11 bases between them. Germline V gene sequence: CDR1 SGHDN, CDR2 FVKESK.

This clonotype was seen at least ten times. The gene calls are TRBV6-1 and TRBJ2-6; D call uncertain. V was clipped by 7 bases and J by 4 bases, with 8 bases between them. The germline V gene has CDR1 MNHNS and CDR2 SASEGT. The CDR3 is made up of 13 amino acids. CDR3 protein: CASTRIGANVLTF. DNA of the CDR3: TGTGCCAGCACCAGAATCGGGGCCAACGTCCTGACTTTC.

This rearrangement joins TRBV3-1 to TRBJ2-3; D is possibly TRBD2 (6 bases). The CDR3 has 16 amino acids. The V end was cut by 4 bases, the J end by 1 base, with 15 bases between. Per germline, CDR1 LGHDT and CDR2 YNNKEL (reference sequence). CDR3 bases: TGTGCCAGCAGCCGACGAGGCGGGGCAGGCACAGATACGCAGTATTTT. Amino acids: CASSRRGGAGTDTQYF.